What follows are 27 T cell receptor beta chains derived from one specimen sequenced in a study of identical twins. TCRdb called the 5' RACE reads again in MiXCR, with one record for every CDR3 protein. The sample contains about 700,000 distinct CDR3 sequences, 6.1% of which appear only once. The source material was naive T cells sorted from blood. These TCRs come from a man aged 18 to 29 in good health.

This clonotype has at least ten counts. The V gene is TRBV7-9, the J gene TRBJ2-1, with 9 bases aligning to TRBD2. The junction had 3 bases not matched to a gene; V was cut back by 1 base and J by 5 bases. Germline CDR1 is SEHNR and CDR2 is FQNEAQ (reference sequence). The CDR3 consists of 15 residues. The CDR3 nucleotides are TGTGCCAGCAGCTTAGTTAGCGGGAGAAACAATGAGCAGTTCTTC. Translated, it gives CASSLVSGRNNEQFF.

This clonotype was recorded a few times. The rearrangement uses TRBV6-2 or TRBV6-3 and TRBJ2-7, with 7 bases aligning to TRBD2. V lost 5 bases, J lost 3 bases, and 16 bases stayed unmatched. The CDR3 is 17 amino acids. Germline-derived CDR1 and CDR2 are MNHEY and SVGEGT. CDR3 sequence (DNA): TGTGCCAGCAGTACCCCCTTTTCTAGCGGTGGGAACTACGAGCAGTACTTC. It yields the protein CASSTPFSSGGNYEQYF.

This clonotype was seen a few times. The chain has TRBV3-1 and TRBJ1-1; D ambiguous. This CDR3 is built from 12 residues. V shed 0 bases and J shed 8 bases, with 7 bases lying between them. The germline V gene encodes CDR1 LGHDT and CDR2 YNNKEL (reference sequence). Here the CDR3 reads CASSQEWREAFF. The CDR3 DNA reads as TGTGCCAGCAGCCAAGAGTGGAGGGAAGCTTTCTTT.

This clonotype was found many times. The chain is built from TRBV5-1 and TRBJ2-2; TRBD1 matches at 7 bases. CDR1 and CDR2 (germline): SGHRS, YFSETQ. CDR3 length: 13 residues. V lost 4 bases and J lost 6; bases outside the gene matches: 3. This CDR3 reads CASSPGQSGELFF. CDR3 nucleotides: TGCGCCAGCAGCCCGGGACAGTCCGGGGAGCTGTTTTTT.

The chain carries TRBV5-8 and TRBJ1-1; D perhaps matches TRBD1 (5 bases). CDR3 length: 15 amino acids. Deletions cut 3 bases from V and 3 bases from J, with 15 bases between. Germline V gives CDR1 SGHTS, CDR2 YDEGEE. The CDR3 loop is CASSSSGRWDTEAFF. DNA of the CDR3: TGTGCCAGCAGCTCATCAGGGAGGTGGGACACTGAAGCTTTCTTT.

As DNA, the CDR3 is TGTGCCAGCAGCTTCCCTCGGGGGGGGACAGCTCGGGACTCTGGAAACACCATATATTTT. Translating it yields CASSFPRGGTARDSGNTIYF. The chain has TRBV11-1 and TRBJ1-3, with TRBD1 matching 7 bases. The germline V gene has CDR1 SGHAT and CDR2 FQDESV (reference sequence). Germline trimming cut 3 bases from V and 0 bases from J; bases unmatched to any gene: 17. The CDR3 loop spans 20 amino acids.

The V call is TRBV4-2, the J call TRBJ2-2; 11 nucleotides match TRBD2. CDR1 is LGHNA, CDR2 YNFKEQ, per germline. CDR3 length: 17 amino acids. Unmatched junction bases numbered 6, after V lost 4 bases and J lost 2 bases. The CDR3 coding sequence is TGTGCCAGCAGCCGGATGGGACTAGCGGTCAACACCGGGGAGCTGTTTTTT. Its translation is CASSRMGLAVNTGELFF.

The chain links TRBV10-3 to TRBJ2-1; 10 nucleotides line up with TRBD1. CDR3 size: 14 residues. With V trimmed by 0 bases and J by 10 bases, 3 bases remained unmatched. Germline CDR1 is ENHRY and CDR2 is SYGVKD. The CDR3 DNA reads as TGTGCCATCAGTGAGTCGGGGACAGGGGTCGAGCAGTTCTTC. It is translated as CAISESGTGVEQFF.

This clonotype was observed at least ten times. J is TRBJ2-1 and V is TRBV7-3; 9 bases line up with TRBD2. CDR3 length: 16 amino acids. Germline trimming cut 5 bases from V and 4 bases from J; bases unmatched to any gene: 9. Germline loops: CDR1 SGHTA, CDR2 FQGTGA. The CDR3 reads CASSPSGTTGYNEQFF. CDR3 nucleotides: TGTGCCAGCAGCCCTAGCGGGACTACAGGATACAATGAGCAGTTCTTC.

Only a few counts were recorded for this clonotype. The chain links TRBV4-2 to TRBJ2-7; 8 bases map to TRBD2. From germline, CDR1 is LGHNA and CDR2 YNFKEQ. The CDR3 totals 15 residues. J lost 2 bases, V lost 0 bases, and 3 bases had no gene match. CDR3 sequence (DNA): TGTGCCAGCAGCCAAGAAACGGGAGGGGCCTACGAGCAGTACTTC. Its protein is CASSQETGGAYEQYF.

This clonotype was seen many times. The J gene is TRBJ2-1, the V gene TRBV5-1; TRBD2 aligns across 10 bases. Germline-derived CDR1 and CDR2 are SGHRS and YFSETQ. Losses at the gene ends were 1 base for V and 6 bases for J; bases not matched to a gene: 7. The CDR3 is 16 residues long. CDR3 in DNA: TGCGCCAGCAGCTTGAGGCTAGCGGGAGTAAGCAATGAGCAGTTCTTC. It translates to CASSLRLAGVSNEQFF.

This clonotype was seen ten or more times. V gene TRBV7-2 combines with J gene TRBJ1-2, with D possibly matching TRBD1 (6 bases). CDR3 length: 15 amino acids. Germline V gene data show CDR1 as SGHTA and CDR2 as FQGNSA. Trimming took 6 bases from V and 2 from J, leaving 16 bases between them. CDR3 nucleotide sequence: TGTGCCAGCAGGCAACAGGGCCGGCTAAACTATGGCTACACCTTC. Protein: CASRQQGRLNYGYTF.

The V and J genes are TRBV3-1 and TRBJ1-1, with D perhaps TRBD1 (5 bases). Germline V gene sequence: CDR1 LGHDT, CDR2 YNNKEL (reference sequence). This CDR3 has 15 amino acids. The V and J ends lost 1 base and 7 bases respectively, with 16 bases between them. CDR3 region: CASSQVSTARGEAFF. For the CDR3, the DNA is TGTGCCAGCAGCCAAGTTTCGACGGCTAGGGGTGAAGCTTTCTTT.

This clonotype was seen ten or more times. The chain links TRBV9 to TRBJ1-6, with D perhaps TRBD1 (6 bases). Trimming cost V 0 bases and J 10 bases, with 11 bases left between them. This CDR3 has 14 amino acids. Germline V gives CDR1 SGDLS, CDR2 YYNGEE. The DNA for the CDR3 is TGTGCCAGCAGCGTAGACAGGGTCGAATCACCCCTCCACTTT. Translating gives CASSVDRVESPLHF.

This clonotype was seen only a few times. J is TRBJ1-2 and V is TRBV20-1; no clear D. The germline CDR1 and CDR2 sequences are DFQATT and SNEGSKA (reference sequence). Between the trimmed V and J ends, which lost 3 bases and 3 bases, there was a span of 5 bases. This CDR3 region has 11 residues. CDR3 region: CSARVDYGYTF. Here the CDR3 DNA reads TGCAGTGCTAGGGTGGACTATGGCTACACCTTC.

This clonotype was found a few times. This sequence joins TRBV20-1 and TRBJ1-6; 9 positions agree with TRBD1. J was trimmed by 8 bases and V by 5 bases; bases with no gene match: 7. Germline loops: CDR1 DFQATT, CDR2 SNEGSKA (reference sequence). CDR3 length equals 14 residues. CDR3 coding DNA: TGCAGTGCTCACATTGGACAGGGGTATTCACCCCTCCACTTT. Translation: CSAHIGQGYSPLHF.

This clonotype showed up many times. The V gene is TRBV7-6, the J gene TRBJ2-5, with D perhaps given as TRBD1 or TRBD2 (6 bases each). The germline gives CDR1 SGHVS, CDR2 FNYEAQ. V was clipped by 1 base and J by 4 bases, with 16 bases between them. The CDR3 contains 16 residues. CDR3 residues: CASSLVPEEGGETQYF. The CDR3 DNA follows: TGTGCCAGCAGCTTAGTACCCGAGGAGGGGGGAGAGACCCAGTACTTC.

The CDR3 reads CASSPSSGFTGELFF. The CDR3 DNA is TGCGCCAGCAGCCCATCTAGCGGGTTTACGGGGGAGCTGTTTTTT. This rearrangement joins TRBV4-1 to TRBJ2-2, with TRBD2 identical over 8 bases. Germline V lookup: CDR1 MGHRA, CDR2 YSYEKL. Unmatched junction bases numbered 9, after V lost 4 bases and J lost 8 bases. The CDR3 extends over 15 amino acids.

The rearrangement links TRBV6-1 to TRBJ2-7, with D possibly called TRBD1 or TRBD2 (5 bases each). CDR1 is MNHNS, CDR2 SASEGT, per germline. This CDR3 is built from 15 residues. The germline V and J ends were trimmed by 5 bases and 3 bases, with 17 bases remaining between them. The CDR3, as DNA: TGTGCCAGCAGTAAAAACCGGGACCCCAACTACGAGCAGTACGTC. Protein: CASSKNRDPNYEQYV.

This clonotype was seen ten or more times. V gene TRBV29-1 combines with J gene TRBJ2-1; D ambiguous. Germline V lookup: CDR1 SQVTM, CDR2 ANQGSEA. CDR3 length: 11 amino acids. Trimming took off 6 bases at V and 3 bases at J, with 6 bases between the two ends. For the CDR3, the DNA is TGCAGCGTCGCCAACTACAATGAGCAGTTCTTC. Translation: CSVANYNEQFF.

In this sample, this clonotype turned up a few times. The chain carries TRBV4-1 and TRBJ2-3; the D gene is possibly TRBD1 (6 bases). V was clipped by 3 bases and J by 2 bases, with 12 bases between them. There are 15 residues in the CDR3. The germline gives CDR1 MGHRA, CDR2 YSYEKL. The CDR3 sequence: CASSQTDRTTDTQYF. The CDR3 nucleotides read TGCGCCAGCAGCCAGACAGACAGGACCACAGATACGCAGTATTTT.

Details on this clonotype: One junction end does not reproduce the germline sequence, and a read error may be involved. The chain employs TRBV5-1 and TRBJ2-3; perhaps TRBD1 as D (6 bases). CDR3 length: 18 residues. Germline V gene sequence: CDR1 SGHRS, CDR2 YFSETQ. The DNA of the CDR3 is TGCGCCAGCAGCTTAACACGCCCAGGGCCGGGACACACAGATACGCAGTGTTTT. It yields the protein CASSLTRPGPGHTDTQCF.

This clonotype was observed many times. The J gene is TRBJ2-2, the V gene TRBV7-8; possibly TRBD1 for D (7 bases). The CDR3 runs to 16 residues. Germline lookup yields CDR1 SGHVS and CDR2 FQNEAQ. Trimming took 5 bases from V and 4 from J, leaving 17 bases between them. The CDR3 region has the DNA TGTGCCAGCAGCCCCCCCGGGACAGCGGGCACCGGGGAGCTGTTTTTT. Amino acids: CASSPPGTAGTGELFF.

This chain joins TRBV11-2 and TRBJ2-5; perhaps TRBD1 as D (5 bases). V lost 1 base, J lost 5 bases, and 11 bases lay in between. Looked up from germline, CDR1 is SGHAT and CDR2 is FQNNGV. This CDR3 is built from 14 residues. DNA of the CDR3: TGTGCCAGCAGCTTAGCCTGGCAGGGTGAGACCCAGTACTTC. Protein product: CASSLAWQGETQYF.

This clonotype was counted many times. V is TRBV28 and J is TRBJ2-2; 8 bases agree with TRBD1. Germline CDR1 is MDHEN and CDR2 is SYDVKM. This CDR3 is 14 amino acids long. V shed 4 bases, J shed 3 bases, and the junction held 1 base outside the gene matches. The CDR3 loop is CASSSTGDTGELFF. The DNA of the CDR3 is TGTGCCAGCAGTTCGACAGGGGACACCGGGGAGCTGTTTTTT. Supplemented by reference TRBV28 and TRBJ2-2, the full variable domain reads DVKVTQSSRYLVKRTGEKVFLECVQDMDHENMFWYRQDPGLGLRLIYFSYDVKMKEKGDIPEGYSVSREKKERFSLILESASTNQTSMYLCASSSTGDTGELFFGEGSRLTVL.

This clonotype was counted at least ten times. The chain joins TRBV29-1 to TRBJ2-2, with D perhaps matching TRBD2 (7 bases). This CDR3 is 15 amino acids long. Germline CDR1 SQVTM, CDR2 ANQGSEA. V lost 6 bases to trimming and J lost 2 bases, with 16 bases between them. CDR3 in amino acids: CSVALGGRNTGELFF. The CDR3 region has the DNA TGCAGCGTGGCTCTCGGGGGGCGCAACACCGGGGAGCTGTTTTTT.

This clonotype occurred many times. The CDR3 protein is CSVPVGGGLETQYF. The CDR3 DNA sequence: TGCAGCGTACCGGTCGGCGGAGGGTTGGAGACCCAGTACTTC. This chain connects TRBV29-1 to TRBJ2-5; D is perhaps TRBD2 (6 bases). Trimming pared 6 bases from V and 5 bases from J, leaving 19 bases between. Per germline, CDR1 SQVTM and CDR2 ANQGSEA. The CDR3 contains 14 residues.